Presented here are 9 T cell receptor beta chains from one specimen sequenced in a study of T cells after somatic rescue of genetic block. TCRdb's copy holds only in-frame clones and misses some; the assay was immunoSEQ multiplex PCR. The sample lists over 12,000 clones; around 70% were seen once. The sample taken for sequencing was peripheral blood mononuclear cells (PBMCs). These receptors originate from a boy aged 5-17 years.

The sample holds a few counts of this clone. V usage is TRBV27 and J usage is TRBJ2-1; D is unclear. This CDR3 contains 11 residues. CDR1 MNHEY and CDR2 SMNVEV come from the germline V gene (reference sequence). Trimming shortened V by 6 bases and J by 3 bases, and 3 bases separated the two germline ends. The CDR3 is CASRVYNEQFF. In DNA form, the CDR3 reads TGTGCCAGCAGGGTCTACAATGAGCAGTTCTTC.

The rearrangement uses TRBV9 and TRBJ2-7; no clear D. Trimming took 0 bases from V and 0 from J, leaving 7 bases between them. The length of the CDR3 is 14 residues. The germline CDR1 and CDR2 sequences are SGDLS and YYNGEE. The CDR3 reads CASSVGLLSYEQYF. For the CDR3, the DNA is TGTGCCAGCAGCGTAGGACTCCTCTCCTACGAGCAGTACTTC.

This chain uses TRBV5-8 with TRBJ1-2, with D uncertain. Germline values: CDR1 SGHTS, CDR2 YDEGEE. CDR3 length: 11 residues. The ends were cut back, 0 bases at V and 4 bases at J, with 1 base in the middle. CDR3 bases: TGTGCCAGCAGCTTGGGCTATGGCTACACCTTC. It translates to CASSLGYGYTF. Filled out from reference TRBV5-8 and TRBJ1-2, the complete variable domain reads EAGVTQSPTHLIKTRGQQATLRCSPISGHTSVYWYQQALGLGLQFLLWYDEGEERNRGNFPPRFSGRQFPNYSSELNVNALELEDSALYLCASSLGYGYTFGSGTRLTVV.

This clone has more than one count but fewer than ten. The rearrangement joins TRBV30 to TRBJ2-5; no clear D gene. CDR1 is GTSNPN, CDR2 SVGIG, per germline (reference sequence). V lost 2 bases and J 7 bases, leaving 17 bases between the germline ends. The CDR3 covers 14 residues. The DNA for the CDR3 is TGTGCCTGGAGTAAGATCGTACCCGCATTGACCCAGTACTTC. Translating gives CAWSKIVPALTQYF.

The V gene is TRBV29-1, the J gene TRBJ1-1, with D tentatively TRBD1 (5 bases). The CDR3 sequence is 15 residues long. Per the germline V gene, CDR1 is SQVTM and CDR2 is ANQGSEA. The ends were cut back, 7 bases at V and 2 bases at J, with 20 bases in the middle. CDR3 residues: CSGESLSTVNTEAFF. CDR3 coding DNA: TGCAGCGGAGAAAGTCTTTCGACAGTAAACACTGAAGCTTTCTTT.

The chain employs TRBV28 and TRBJ1-5; no clear D gene. V shed 1 base and J shed 0 bases, with 10 bases lying between them. Looked up from germline, CDR1 is MDHEN and CDR2 is SYDVKM. This CDR3 contains 16 residues. CDR3 nucleotide sequence: TGTGCCAGCAGTTTATACCTGACTTATAGCAATCAGCCCCAGCATTTT. Protein sequence: CASSLYLTYSNQPQHF.

This rearrangement joins TRBV29-1 to TRBJ2-5; D is unresolved. CDR3 length: 10 amino acids. V was pared by 7 bases and J by 2 bases, with 5 bases between. The germline V gene has CDR1 SQVTM and CDR2 ANQGSEA. The CDR3 region has the DNA TGCAGCGCTCGACAAGAGACCCAGTACTTC. Amino acid sequence: CSARQETQYF.

The chain has TRBV2 and TRBJ2-5; D may be TRBD1 (7 bases). The CDR3 has 14 residues. Trimming cost V 0 bases and J 5 bases, with 10 bases left between them. From germline, CDR1 is SNHLY and CDR2 FYNNEI. The CDR3 loop reads CASSEAEGAETQYF. The CDR3 coding sequence is TGTGCCAGCAGTGAAGCGGAGGGGGCGGAGACCCAGTACTTC.

V is TRBV11-3 and J is TRBJ2-7; D may be TRBD2 (6 bases). CDR1 and CDR2 (germline): SGHNT, YENEEA. The V end was cut by 4 bases, the J end by 2 bases, with 15 bases between. The CDR3 is made up of 15 amino acids. The CDR3 sequence: CASSSGLSPTYEQYF. The CDR3 DNA is TGTGCCAGCAGCTCGGGACTTTCCCCCACCTACGAGCAGTACTTC.